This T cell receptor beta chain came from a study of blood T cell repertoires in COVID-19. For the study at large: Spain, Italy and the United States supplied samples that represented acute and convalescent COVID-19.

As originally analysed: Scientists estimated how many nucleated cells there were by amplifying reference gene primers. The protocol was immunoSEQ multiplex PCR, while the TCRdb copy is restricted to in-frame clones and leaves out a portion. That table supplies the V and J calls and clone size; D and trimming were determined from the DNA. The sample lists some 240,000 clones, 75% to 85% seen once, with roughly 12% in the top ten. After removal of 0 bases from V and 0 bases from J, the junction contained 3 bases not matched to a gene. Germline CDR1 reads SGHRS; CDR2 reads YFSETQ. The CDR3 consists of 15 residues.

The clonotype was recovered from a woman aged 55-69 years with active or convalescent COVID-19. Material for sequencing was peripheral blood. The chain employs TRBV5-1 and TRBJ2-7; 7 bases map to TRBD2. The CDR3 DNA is TGCGCCAGCAGCTTGGGGGGAGGGAACTCCTACGAGCAGTACTTC. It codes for CASSLGGGNSYEQYF.